This TCR beta chain is from a study of blood T cell repertoires in COVID-19 (dated by TCRdb to about 2020). In the study overall: Collaborator samples came from the United States, Italy and Spain and covered acute and convalescent phases of COVID-19. The prospective study material was composed of cDNA or gDNA derived from T cells, B-cell-depleted T cells, or PBMCs. The dataset comprised deeply sampled blood TCRbeta repertoires from subjects exposed to, actively infected with, or recovered from COVID-19. A freely available public database, intended as a resource for researchers studying the immune response to SARS-CoV-2, is where the repertoires were released. The samples were drawn from the first 160 participants of the ongoing ImmuneRACE study and from more than 1,000 subjects provided by 6 global collaborators. Nearly every sample came with metadata listing a de-identified subject ID, COVID-19 status, age in years and sex. Where available, HLA class I and class II types were obtained from metadata supplied by the sample provider rather than from assay-based typing.

Results and caveats for the whole study, not just this receptor: The amount of clinical and demographic metadata varied by source and participant and was provided uncurated.

The CDR3 numbers 16 residues from cysteine through phenylalanine. CDR3 DNA only is kept here, 48 bases in frame from base 1. The germline V gene provides CDR1 SGHRS and CDR2 YFSETQ. The V end loses 0 bases and the J end loses 0 bases, and a stretch of 13 bases separates them. With respect to this clone: The target of this receptor is not known. The sample holds no much larger clone one base away, and base qualities are not on file.

TCRbeta CDR3 regions were amplified from genomic DNA using the immunoSEQ Assay, a bias-controlled multiplex PCR. Processing in the source paper ran as follows. Within the assay, amplification of reference gene primers was used to estimate how many nucleated cells each sample contained. Sequence reads were collapsed and filtered to measure the absolute abundance of every unique TCRbeta CDR3 rearrangement. Productive Simpson clonality was computed per sample as the square root of Simpson's diversity index over productive rearrangements. TCRdb provides this immuneACCESS table in a form limited to in-frame rearrangements. Some clones are lacking; in checked studies, under half of them reflect an unresolved V gene, and why the rest are absent is not known. V and J calls and clone size are those listed in that table; D and trimming were worked out from the DNA. The sample records tens of thousands of clones, more than 75% of which are singletons. Approximately 19% of the sample is held by the ten biggest clonotypes.

Each collaborating institution followed its own protocols to collect whole blood in K2EDTA tubes. For TCRbeta analysis, collaborators shipped samples as frozen whole blood, isolated PBMCs, or DNA extracted from either of those sample types. The sample consisted of peripheral blood. This receptor was identified in a human donor in a cohort sampled during active COVID-19. The V gene is TRBV5-1 and the J gene is TRBJ2-7; TRBD1 might be the D gene, on 6 matching bases. The CDR3 protein is CASSLVGTLTSYEQYF. The base sequence is TGCGCCAGCAGCTTGGTGGGGACATTAACCTCCTACGAGCAGTACTTC.